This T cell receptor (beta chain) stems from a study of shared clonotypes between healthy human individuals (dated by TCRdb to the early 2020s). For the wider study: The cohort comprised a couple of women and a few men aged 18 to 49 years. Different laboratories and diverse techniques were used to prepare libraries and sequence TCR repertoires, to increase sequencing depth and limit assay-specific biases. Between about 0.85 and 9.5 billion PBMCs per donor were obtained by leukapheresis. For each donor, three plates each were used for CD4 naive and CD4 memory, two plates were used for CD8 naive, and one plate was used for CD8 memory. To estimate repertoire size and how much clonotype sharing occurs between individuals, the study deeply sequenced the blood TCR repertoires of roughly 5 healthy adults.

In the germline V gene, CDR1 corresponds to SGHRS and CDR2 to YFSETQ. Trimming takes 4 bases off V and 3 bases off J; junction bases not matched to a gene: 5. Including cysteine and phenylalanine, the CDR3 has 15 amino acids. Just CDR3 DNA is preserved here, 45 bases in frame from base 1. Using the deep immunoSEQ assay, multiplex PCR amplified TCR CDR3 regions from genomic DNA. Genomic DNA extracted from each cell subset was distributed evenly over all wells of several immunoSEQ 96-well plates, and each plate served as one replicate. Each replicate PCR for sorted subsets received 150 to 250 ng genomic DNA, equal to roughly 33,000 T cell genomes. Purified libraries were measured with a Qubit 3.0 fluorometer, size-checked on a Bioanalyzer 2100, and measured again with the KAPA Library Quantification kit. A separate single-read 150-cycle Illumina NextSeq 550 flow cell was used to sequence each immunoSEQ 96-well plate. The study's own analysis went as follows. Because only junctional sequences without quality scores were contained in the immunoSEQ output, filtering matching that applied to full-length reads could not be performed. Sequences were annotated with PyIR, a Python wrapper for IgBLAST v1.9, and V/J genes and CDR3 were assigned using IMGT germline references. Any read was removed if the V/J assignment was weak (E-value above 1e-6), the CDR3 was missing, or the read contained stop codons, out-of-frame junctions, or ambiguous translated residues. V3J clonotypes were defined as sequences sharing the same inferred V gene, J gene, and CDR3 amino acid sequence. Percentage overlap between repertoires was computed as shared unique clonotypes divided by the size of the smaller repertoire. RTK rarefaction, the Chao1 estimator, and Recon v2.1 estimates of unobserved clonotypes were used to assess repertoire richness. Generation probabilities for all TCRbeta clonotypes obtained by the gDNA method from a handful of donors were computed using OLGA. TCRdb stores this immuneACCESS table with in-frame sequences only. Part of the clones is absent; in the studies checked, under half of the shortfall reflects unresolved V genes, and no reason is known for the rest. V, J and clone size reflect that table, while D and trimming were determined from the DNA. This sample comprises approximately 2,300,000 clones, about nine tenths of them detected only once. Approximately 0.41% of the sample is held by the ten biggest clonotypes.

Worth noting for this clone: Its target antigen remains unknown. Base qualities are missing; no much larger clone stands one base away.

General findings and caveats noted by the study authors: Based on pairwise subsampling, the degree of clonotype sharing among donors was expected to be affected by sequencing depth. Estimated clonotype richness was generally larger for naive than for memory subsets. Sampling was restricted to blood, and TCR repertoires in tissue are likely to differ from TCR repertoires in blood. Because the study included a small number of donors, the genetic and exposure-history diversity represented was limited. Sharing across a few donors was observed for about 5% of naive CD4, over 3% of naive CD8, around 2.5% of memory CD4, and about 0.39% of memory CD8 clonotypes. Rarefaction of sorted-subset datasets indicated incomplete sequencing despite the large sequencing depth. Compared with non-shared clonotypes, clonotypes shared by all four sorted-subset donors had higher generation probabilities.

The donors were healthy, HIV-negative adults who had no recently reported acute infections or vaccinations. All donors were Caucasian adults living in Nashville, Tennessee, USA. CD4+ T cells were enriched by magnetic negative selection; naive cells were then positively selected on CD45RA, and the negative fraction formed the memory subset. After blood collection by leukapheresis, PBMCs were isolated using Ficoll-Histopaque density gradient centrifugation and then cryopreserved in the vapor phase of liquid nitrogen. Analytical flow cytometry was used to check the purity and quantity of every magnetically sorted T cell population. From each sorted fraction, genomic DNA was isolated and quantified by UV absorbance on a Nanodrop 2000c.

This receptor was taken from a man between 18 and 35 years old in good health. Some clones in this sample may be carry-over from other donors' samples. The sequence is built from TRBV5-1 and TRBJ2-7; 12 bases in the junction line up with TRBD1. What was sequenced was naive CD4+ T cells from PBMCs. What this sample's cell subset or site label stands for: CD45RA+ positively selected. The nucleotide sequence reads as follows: TGCGCCAGCAGCGGGGGACAGGGGGCCCTCTACGAGCAGTACTTC. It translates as CASSGGQGALYEQYF.